This T cell receptor (beta chain) was profiled in a study of cytomegalovirus exposure and HLA in healthy donors. The CDR3 is 14 amino acids. V dropped 6 bases and J dropped 2 bases, with 11 bases sitting between them. Germline V gene sequence: CDR1 SGDLS, CDR2 YYNGEE. Broader study findings: The study put 150 or so TCR beta chains on its list as cytomegalovirus-associated.

In the PCR, 60 Vbeta and 13 Jbeta primers were used. Assay: immunoSEQ multiplex PCR; the TCRdb copy retains only in-frame clones and omits some. The table has 150,000 to 200,000 clones, around two thirds seen once; the top ten hold less than 1.5%. Comment on this clone: What it recognizes is unknown.

The specimen sequenced was PBMCs. This clonotype was sampled from a man between 45 and 60 years old in good health and CMV-seronegative. The J gene is TRBJ1-4, the V gene TRBV9; unclear D gene. CDR3 bases: TGTGCCAGCAACGGAGGAGGGACTAATGAAAAACTGTTTTTT. This codes for CASNGGGTNEKLFF.